This T cell receptor beta chain came from a study of T cell responses to AZD1222 COVID-19 vaccine. Study-wide points: Nearly half of spike-specific TCRs reportedly target variant regions that are unmutated in the B.1.351 and B.1.1.7 variants.

A note on this clone: Its target is not known.

Only in-frame clones appear in the TCRdb table, and some are missing; sequencing was by immunoSEQ multiplex PCR. The sample lists about 120,000 clones, about 92% occurring once. The sequence came from an adult who received the AZD1222 COVID-19 vaccine. This specimen consisted of peripheral blood, obtained 28 days after the second AZD1222 dose.

This CDR3 is CASSLATGIGSPLHF. In DNA form, the CDR3 reads TGTGCCAGCAGCTTAGCGACTGGGATTGGATCACCCCTCCACTTT. The genes are TRBV7-2 and TRBJ1-6; D is unclear. The CDR3 extends over 15 amino acids. The V and J ends lost 0 bases and 10 bases respectively, with 13 bases between them. Germline-derived CDR1 and CDR2 are SGHTA and FQGNSA.